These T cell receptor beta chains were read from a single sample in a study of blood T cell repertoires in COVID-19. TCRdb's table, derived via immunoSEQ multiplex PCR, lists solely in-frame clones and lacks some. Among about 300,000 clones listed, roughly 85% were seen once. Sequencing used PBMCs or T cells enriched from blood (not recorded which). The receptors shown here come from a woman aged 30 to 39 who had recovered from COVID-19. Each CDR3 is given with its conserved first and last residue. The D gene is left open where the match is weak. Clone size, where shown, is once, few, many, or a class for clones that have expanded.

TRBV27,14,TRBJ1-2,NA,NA,CASSSLSSYGGYTF
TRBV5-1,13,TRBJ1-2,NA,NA,CASSLEGDYGYTF
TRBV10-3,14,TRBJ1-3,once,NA,CAMNPGGSGNTIYF
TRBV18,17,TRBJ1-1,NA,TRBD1,CASSPRRDRGLGTEAFF
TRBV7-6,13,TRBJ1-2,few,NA,CASSSDSTYGYTF
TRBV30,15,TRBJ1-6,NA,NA,CAWRVMAAVNSPLHF
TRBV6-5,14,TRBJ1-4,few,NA,CASTSGLLNEKLFF
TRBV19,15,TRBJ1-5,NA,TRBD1,CASSMGTGRDQPQHF
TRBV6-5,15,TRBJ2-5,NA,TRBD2,CASSYLGGGQETQYF
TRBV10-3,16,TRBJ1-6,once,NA,CAISESRGAGGSPLHF
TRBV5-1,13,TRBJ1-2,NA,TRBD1,CASSVGTDHGYTF
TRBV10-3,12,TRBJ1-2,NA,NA,CAISPAGDGYTF
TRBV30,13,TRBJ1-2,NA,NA,CAWTPGGVWGYTF
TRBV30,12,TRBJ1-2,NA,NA,CAWTDGGHGYTF
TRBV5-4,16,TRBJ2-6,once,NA,CASSPLALSGANVLTF
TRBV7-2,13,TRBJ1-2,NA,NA,CASSPTVNYGYTF
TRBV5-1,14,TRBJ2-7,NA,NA,CASSGTGSTYEQYF
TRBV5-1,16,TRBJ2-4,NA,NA,CASSHRTTGELDIQYF
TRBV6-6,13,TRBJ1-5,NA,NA,CASSYEVNQPQHF
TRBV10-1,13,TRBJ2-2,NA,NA,CATRPRGTGELFF
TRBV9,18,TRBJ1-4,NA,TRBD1,CASSSRQGPPATNEKLFF
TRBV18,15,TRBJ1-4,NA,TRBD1,CASSPPGQGGGKLFF
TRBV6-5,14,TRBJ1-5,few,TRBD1,CASSKDRDRAPQHF
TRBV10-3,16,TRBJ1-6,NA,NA,CAISAGGGPMDSPLHF
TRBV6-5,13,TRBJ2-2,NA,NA,CASSPSSTGELFF
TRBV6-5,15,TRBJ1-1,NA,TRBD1,CASRDRGRRNTEAFF
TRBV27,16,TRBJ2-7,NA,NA,CASSSGGQPGTYEQYF
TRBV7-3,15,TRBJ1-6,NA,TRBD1,CASSLSGTGYSPLHF
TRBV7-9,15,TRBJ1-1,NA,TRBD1,CASSPDRGGYTEAFF
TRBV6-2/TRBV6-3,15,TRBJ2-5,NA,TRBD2,CASSLGLASQETQYF
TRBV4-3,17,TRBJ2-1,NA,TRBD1,CASSQDRGQGRYNEQFF
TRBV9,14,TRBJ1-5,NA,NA,CASSVGGGVAPQHF
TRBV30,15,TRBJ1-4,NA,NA,CAWAHLGPLNEKLFF
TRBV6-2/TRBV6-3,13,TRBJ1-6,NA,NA,CASSPPDTHQLHF
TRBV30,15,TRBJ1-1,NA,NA,CAWGGGKIMNTEAFF
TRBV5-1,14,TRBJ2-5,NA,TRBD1,CASSSQGVGETQYF
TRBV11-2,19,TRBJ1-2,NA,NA,CASSPKIGRLGSRNYGYTF
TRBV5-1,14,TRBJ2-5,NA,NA,CASSFKGVGETQYF